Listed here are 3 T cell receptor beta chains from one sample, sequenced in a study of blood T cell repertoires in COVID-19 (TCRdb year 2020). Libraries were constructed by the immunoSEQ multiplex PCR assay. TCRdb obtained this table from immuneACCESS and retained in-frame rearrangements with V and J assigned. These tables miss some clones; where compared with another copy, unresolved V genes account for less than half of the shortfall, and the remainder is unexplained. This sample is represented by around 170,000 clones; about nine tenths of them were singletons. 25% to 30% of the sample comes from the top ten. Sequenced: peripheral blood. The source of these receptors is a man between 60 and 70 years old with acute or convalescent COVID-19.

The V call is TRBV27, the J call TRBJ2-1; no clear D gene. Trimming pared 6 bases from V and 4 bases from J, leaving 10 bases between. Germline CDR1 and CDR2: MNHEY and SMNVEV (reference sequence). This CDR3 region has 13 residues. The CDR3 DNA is TGTGCCAGCAGAACTACTTTGTACAATGAGCAGTTCTTC. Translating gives CASRTTLYNEQFF.

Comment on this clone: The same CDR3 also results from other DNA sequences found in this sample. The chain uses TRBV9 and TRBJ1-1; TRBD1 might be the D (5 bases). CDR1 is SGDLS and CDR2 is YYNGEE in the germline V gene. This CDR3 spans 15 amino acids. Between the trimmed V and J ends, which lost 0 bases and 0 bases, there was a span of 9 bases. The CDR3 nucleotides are TGTGCCAGCAGCGTAGGCGGGGGAATGAACACTGAAGCTTTCTTT. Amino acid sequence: CASSVGGGMNTEAFF.

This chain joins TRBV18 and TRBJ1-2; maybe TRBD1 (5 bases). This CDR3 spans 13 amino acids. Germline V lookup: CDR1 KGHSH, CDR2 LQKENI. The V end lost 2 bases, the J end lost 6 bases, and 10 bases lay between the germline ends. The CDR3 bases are TGTGCCAGCTCACCAGGTGCAGGGAATGGCTACACCTTC. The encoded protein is CASSPGAGNGYTF.